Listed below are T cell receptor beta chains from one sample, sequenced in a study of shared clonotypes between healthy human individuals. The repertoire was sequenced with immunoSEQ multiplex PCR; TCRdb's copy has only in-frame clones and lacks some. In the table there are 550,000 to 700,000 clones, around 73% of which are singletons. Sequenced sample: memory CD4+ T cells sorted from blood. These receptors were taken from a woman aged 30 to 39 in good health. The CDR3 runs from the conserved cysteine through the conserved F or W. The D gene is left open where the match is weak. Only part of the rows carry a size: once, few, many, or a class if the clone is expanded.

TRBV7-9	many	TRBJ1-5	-	CASNMGNQPQHF	TGTGCCAGCAACATGGGCAATCAGCCCCAGCATTTT
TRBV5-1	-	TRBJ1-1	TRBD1	CASSLKGGTGVNTEAFF	TGCGCCAGCAGCTTAAAAGGGGGGACAGGAGTGAACACTGAAGCTTTCTTT
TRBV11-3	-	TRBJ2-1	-	CASSLDQGSDYNEQFF	TGTGCCAGCAGCTTAGATCAAGGAAGCGACTACAATGAGCAGTTCTTC
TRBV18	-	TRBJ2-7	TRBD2	CASSPPSGGVTYEQYF	TGTGCCAGCTCACCACCCTCGGGGGGTGTAACCTACGAGCAGTACTTC
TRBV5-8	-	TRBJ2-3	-	CASSRRDIPSTDTQYF	TGTGCCAGCAGCCGCAGGGACATTCCTAGCACAGATACGCAGTATTTT
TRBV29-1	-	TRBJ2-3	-	CSVVGDGTDTQYF	TGCAGCGTTGTAGGCGATGGCACAGATACGCAGTATTTT
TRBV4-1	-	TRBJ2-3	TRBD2	CASSQPSGPIHPSTDTQYF	TGCGCCAGCAGCCAGCCTAGCGGGCCAATCCATCCTAGCACAGATACGCAGTATTTT
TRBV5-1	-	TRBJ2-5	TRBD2	CASTGLAGAIQETQYF	TGCGCCAGCACGGGACTAGCGGGAGCGATACAAGAGACCCAGTACTTC
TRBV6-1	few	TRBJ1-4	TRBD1	CASTQGGYKEKLFF	TGTGCCAGCACCCAAGGGGGCTACAAAGAGAAACTGTTTTTT
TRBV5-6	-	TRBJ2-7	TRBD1	CASSRRDRGSYEQYF	TGTGCCAGCAGCCGACGGGACAGGGGGTCCTACGAGCAGTACTTC
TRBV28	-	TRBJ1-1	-	CASSTQGINTEAFF	TGTGCCAGCAGTACTCAGGGAATTAACACTGAAGCTTTCTTT
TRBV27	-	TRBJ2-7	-	CASSFPLEQYF	TGTGCCAGCAGTTTCCCCCTCGAGCAGTACTTC
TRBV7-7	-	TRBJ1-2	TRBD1	CASSPRRDRGMQLENYTF	TGTGCCAGCAGCCCCCGCCGGGACAGGGGCATGCAGCTAGAGAACTACACCTTC
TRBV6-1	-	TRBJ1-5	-	CASSEQGRYQPQHF	TGTGCCAGCAGTGAGCAGGGTAGGTATCAGCCCCAGCATTTT
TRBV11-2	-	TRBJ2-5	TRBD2	CASSYTLAGGETQYF	TGTGCCAGCAGCTACACTCTAGCGGGAGGAGAGACCCAGTACTTC
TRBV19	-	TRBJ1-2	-	CASRRTEVSNYGYTF	TGTGCCAGTAGAAGGACAGAAGTTTCTAACTATGGCTACACCTTC
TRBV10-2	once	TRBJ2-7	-	CASKAWDGTSYEQYF	TGCGCCAGCAAAGCGTGGGATGGGACCTCCTACGAGCAGTACTTC
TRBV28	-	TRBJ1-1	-	CASSLASSVSTEAFF	TGTGCCAGCAGTTTAGCTTCTAGTGTTTCGACTGAAGCTTTCTTT
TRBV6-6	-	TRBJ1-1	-	CATTGVRDEAFF	TGTGCCACAACCGGGGTGCGCGATGAGGCTTTCTTT
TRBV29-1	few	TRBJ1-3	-	CSVVWTAGNTIYF	TGCAGCGTCGTCTGGACAGCTGGAAACACCATATATTTT
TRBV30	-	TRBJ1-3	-	CAWTGSGNTIYF	TGTGCCTGGACAGGTTCTGGAAACACCATATATTTT
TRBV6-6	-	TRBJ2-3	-	CASSYPPEDTQYF	TGTGCCAGCAGTTACCCGCCGGAAGATACGCAGTATTTT
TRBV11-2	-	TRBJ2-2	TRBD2	CASSLVGEGSSAGELFF	TGTGCCAGCAGCTTAGTCGGGGAGGGTTCGTCGGCCGGGGAGCTGTTTTTT
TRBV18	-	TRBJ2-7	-	CASSPSRDEQYF	TGTGCCAGCTCACCAAGCAGGGACGAGCAGTACTTC
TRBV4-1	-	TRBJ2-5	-	CASSPEYQETQYF	TGCGCCAGCAGCCCCGAATACCAAGAGACCCAGTACTTC
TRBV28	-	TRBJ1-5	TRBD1	CASRAGQGGQPQHF	TGTGCCAGCAGGGCCGGACAGGGAGGCCAGCCCCAGCATTTT
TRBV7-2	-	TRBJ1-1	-	CASSFFEGTEAFF	TGTGCCAGCAGCTTTTTCGAGGGGACTGAAGCTTTCTTT
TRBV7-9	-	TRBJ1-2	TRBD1	CASSLPPGQGNYGYTF	TGTGCCAGCAGCTTGCCCCCGGGACAGGGGAACTATGGCTACACCTTC
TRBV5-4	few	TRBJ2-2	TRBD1	CASSPGQGPTPGELFF	TGTGCCAGCAGCCCCGGACAGGGGCCTACTCCCGGGGAGCTGTTTTTT
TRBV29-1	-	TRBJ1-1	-	CSVQRGDTEAFF	TGCAGCGTTCAGAGGGGGGATACTGAAGCTTTCTTT
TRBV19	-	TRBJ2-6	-	CASSTPGYSGANVLTF	TGTGCCAGTTCCACCCCGGGGTACTCTGGGGCCAACGTCCTGACTTTC
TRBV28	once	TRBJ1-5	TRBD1	CASSFWDRINQPQHF	TGTGCCAGCAGTTTTTGGGACAGGATCAATCAGCCCCAGCATTTT
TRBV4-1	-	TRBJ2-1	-	CASSQDTLAGEQFF	TGCGCCAGCAGCCAAGATACCTTGGCCGGCGAGCAGTTCTTC
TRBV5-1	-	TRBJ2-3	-	CASSFGQSTDTQYF	TGCGCCAGCAGCTTTGGACAGAGCACAGATACGCAGTATTTT
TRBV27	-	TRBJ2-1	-	CASSRGINEVNEQFF	TGTGCCAGCAGTCGCGGGATAAACGAGGTAAATGAGCAGTTCTTC
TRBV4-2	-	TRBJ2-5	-	CASSPPGLETQYF	TGTGCCAGCAGCCCCCCCGGGCTGGAGACCCAGTACTTC
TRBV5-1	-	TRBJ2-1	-	CASSLRTGEQFF	TGCGCCAGCAGCCTTAGGACGGGTGAGCAGTTCTTC